These 30 T cell receptor beta chains were all obtained from the same sample, sequenced in a study of blood T cell repertoires in COVID-19. Using immunoSEQ multiplex PCR, the repertoire was profiled, and TCRdb retains in-frame clones only, with some absent. The sample yields around 280,000 clones, about 86% seen once. The specimen was peripheral blood. These receptors were taken from a woman aged 30 to 39 who had recovered from COVID-19.

The chain carries TRBV2 and TRBJ2-1; possible D gene TRBD2, 6 bases. The V gene's germline CDR1 is SNHLY and CDR2 FYNNEI. This CDR3 is 17 amino acids long. V gave up 0 bases and J gave up 3 bases, with 15 bases separating them. The CDR3 reads CASSEALRSSVYNEQFF. The CDR3 region has the DNA TGTGCCAGCAGTGAAGCGCTTCGTTCTAGCGTCTACAATGAGCAGTTCTTC.

The rearrangement joins TRBV6-6 to TRBJ1-5; TRBD1 matches 10 bases. V was clipped by 2 bases and J by 5 bases; unmatched bases: 3. Germline-derived CDR1 and CDR2 are MNHNY and SVGAGI (reference sequence). The CDR3 is 15 amino acids. This chain's CDR3 is CASSYPGTGDQPQHF. The CDR3 nucleotides are TGTGCCAGCAGTTACCCCGGGACAGGGGATCAGCCCCAGCATTTT.

The J gene is TRBJ2-1, the V gene TRBV3-1 (or the pseudogene TRBV3-2), with TRBD1 identical over 9 bases. Germline lookup yields CDR1 LGHDT and CDR2 YNNKEL (reference sequence). The CDR3 covers 17 residues. Trimming at V came to 1 base and at J to 2 bases, leaving 6 bases not matched to a gene. This CDR3 is CASSQARDRAPYNEQFF. The CDR3 nucleotides read TGTGCCAGCAGCCAAGCGAGGGACAGGGCCCCCTACAATGAGCAGTTCTTC.

The chain links TRBV5-4 to TRBJ1-4; 7 positions agree with TRBD1. Trimming cost V 4 bases and J 5 bases; bases outside gene matches: 5. This CDR3 contains 14 residues. Germline V gives CDR1 SGHNT, CDR2 YYREEE (reference sequence). This chain's CDR3 is CASSQDRANEKLFF. CDR3 in DNA: TGTGCCAGCAGCCAAGACAGGGCAAATGAAAAACTGTTTTTT.

With respect to this clone: One junction end disagrees with the germline gene, perhaps due to a read error. The genes are TRBV5-1 and TRBJ2-2, with 13 positions matching TRBD2. This CDR3 is 19 amino acids long. The germline V gene encodes CDR1 SGHRS and CDR2 YFSETQ. The chain's CDR3 is CASPISGTSGKNKHRGAVF. The CDR3 DNA sequence: TGCGCCAGTCCAATTTCCGGGACTAGCGGGAAGAATAAACACCGGGGAGCTGTTTTT.

The chain carries TRBV18 and TRBJ2-3; 14 bases map to TRBD2. This CDR3 comprises 16 residues. From germline, CDR1 is KGHSH and CDR2 LQKENI. After removal of 3 bases from V and 6 bases from J, the junction contained 5 bases not matched to a gene. Here the CDR3 reads CASSPGTSGSWDTQYF. In DNA, the CDR3 is TGTGCCAGCTCACCGGGGACTAGCGGGAGTTGGGATACGCAGTATTTT.

This rearrangement joins TRBV29-1 to TRBJ1-4; D possibly corresponds to TRBD1 (6 bases). The CDR3 consists of 14 residues. CDR1 is SQVTM and CDR2 is ANQGSEA in the germline V gene. The V and J ends lost 4 bases and 6 bases respectively, with 15 bases between them. CDR3 sequence reads: CSVATGIPHEKLFF. In DNA, the CDR3 is TGCAGCGTTGCTACAGGGATCCCCCATGAAAAACTGTTTTTT.

The chain combines TRBV10-3 with TRBJ2-7; D unresolved. This CDR3 contains 13 residues. Germline CDR1 reads ENHRY; CDR2 reads SYGVKD. V gave up 5 bases and J gave up 4 bases, with 12 bases separating them. Written as DNA, the CDR3 is TGTGCCATCAGTAGCGCCCAAGAGTACGAGCAGTACTTC. Its protein product is CAISSAQEYEQYF.

The chain recombines TRBV7-2 with TRBJ2-3, with 9 bases that match TRBD1. Germline-derived CDR1 and CDR2 are SGHTA and FQGNSA. Trimming took 4 bases from V and 8 from J; bases not matched to a gene: 4. The CDR3 totals 13 residues. CDR3 nucleotide sequence: TGTGCCAGCAGCTGGGGACAGGGAGGTACGCAGTATTTT. Encoded protein: CASSWGQGGTQYF.

The chain uses TRBV5-6 and TRBJ1-5; D call uncertain. Germline V gene data show CDR1 as SGHDT and CDR2 as YYEEEE. The CDR3 is 13 amino acids. V gave up 0 bases and J gave up 5 bases, with 6 bases separating them. The CDR3 sequence: CASSLERDQPQHF. In DNA form, the CDR3 reads TGTGCCAGCAGCTTGGAGCGGGATCAGCCCCAGCATTTT.

The chain is built from TRBV5-4 and TRBJ2-2; weak D call: TRBD1 (6 bases). V was trimmed by 5 bases and J by 1 base, leaving 12 bases between them. The CDR3 extends over 15 amino acids. Germline V gene sequence: CDR1 SGHNT, CDR2 YYREEE (reference sequence). The CDR3: CASRRTDKNTGELFF. The CDR3 bases are TGTGCCAGCAGACGGACAGACAAGAACACCGGGGAGCTGTTTTTT.

The chain combines TRBV5-8 with TRBJ2-7; 8 bases align to TRBD2. Germline trimming cut 2 bases from V and 2 bases from J; bases unmatched to any gene: 9. This CDR3 has 16 residues. CDR1 and CDR2 from the germline V gene are SGHTS and YDEGEE. The CDR3 loop is CASSFPAGDVTYEQYF. The CDR3 DNA is TGTGCCAGCAGCTTTCCAGCGGGGGACGTTACCTACGAGCAGTACTTC.

The rearrangement joins TRBV5-4 to TRBJ1-2; D call uncertain. The CDR3 is 13 amino acids. V gave up 5 bases and J gave up 7 bases, with 15 bases separating them. Looked up from germline, CDR1 is SGHNT and CDR2 is YYREEE (reference sequence). CDR3 sequence: CASSSWGESGYTF. DNA for the CDR3: TGTGCCAGCAGTTCCTGGGGAGAGTCTGGCTACACCTTC.

The chain combines TRBV7-2 with TRBJ1-4; D remains unclear. Trimming pared 3 bases from V and 8 bases from J, leaving 7 bases between. The CDR3 loop spans 12 amino acids. From germline, CDR1 is SGHTA and CDR2 FQGNSA. The CDR3 reads CASSFPQEKLFF. CDR3 in DNA: TGTGCCAGCAGCTTCCCCCAGGAAAAACTGTTTTTT.

CDR3 in amino acids: CAWSGGGEQEKLFF. CDR3 DNA: TGTGCCTGGAGTGGTGGGGGGGAACAGGAAAAACTGTTTTTT. The chain joins TRBV30 to TRBJ1-4, with a possible D match to TRBD1 (5 bases). The V end was cut by 1 base, the J end by 8 bases, with 14 bases between. Germline assignment: CDR1 GTSNPN and CDR2 SVGIG (reference sequence). The CDR3 consists of 14 residues.

The gene calls are TRBV19 and TRBJ1-2; D not resolved. Trimming stripped 1 base from V and 2 bases from J, with 8 bases between. Germline CDR1 reads LNHDA; CDR2 reads SQIVND (reference sequence). The CDR3 spans 14 residues. This CDR3 reads CASSIAGGNYGYTF. CDR3 coding DNA: TGTGCCAGTAGTATAGCCGGAGGAAACTATGGCTACACCTTC.

V is TRBV10-3 and J is TRBJ2-3; 9 bases match TRBD1. In germline, CDR1 is ENHRY, CDR2 SYGVKD. The CDR3 is 16 residues long. Losses at the gene ends were 8 bases for V and 2 bases for J; bases not matched to a gene: 11. CDR3 in amino acids: CAIGSGQGSDTDTQYF. The CDR3 DNA reads as TGTGCCATCGGATCGGGACAGGGCTCGGACACAGATACGCAGTATTTT.

The count of this clone is one. The rearrangement uses TRBV11-1 and TRBJ1-4, with 8 bases aligning to TRBD1. CDR3 length equals 16 residues. Unmatched junction bases numbered 3, after V lost 1 base and J lost 2 bases. The V gene's germline CDR1 is SGHAT and CDR2 FQDESV (reference sequence). CDR3 sequence: CASSLGRQGTNEKLFF. Written as DNA, the CDR3 is TGTGCCAGCAGCTTAGGTCGACAGGGGACTAATGAAAAACTGTTTTTT.

This chain uses TRBV10-1 with TRBJ2-7; 8 bases map to TRBD2. V dropped 3 bases and J dropped 0; count of bases not matched to a gene: 4. This CDR3 region has 15 residues. Germline V lookup: CDR1 WNHNN, CDR2 SYGVQD (reference sequence). The CDR3 region has the DNA TGCGCCAGCAGTGACCCGGGGGGGAGCTCCTACGAGCAGTACTTC. It encodes CASSDPGGSSYEQYF.

The chain couples TRBV30 to TRBJ2-1; possible D gene TRBD1, 6 bases. Germline values: CDR1 GTSNPN, CDR2 SVGIG (reference sequence). Trimming left V 2 bases short and J 8 bases short, with 13 bases between. The CDR3 consists of 13 residues. CDR3 bases: TGTGCCTGGAGTACTTCAGGGGTCCATGAGCAGTTCTTC. Its translation is CAWSTSGVHEQFF.

The chain employs TRBV7-6 and TRBJ2-3, with 10 bases that match TRBD2. V trimming: 1 base; J trimming: 5 bases; junction bases outside the gene matches: 6. The CDR3 has 16 residues. The germline V gene encodes CDR1 SGHVS and CDR2 FNYEAQ. CDR3 bases: TGTGCCAGCAGCTTAGGTCCGGAGCGGGGGGGAGATACGCAGTATTTT. Its protein product is CASSLGPERGGDTQYF.

This sequence joins TRBV4-1 and TRBJ1-4, with TRBD1 matching 8 bases. With V trimmed by 3 bases and J by 0 bases, 6 bases remained unmatched. The CDR3 loop spans 17 amino acids. Germline lookup yields CDR1 MGHRA and CDR2 YSYEKL. The CDR3 is CASSQEDRVTTNEKLFF. DNA for the CDR3: TGCGCCAGCAGCCAGGAGGACAGGGTAACAACTAATGAAAAACTGTTTTTT.

V usage is TRBV6-4 and J usage is TRBJ1-5; 9 nucleotides align to TRBD1. V dropped 10 bases and J dropped 2; count of bases not matched to a gene: 9. Germline CDR1 is MRHNA and CDR2 is SNTAGT. The CDR3 is made up of 15 amino acids. The DNA of the CDR3 is TGTGCCACCGATGGACAGGGGTATTGCAATCAGCCCCAGCATTTT. Translating it yields CATDGQGYCNQPQHF.

The CDR3 reads CASSVEGGRFQAFF. The CDR3 bases are TGTGCCAGCAGCGTCGAGGGCGGTCGTTTTCAAGCTTTCTTT. The rearrangement joins TRBV5-6 to TRBJ1-1; D gene unclear. Trimming removed 4 bases from V and 9 bases from J, with 19 bases in between. Germline CDR1 is SGHDT and CDR2 is YYEEEE. The CDR3 has 14 amino acids.

The chain couples TRBV5-4 to TRBJ2-3; 7 nucleotides match TRBD2. V trimming: 5 bases; J trimming: 7 bases; junction bases outside the gene matches: 7. Germline V lookup: CDR1 SGHNT, CDR2 YYREEE (reference sequence). The CDR3 is 13 residues long. Here the CDR3 reads CASSSGLLNTQYF. Here the CDR3 DNA reads TGTGCCAGCAGTTCGGGACTACTGAATACGCAGTATTTT.

This clone was found a few times. The chain recombines TRBV19 with TRBJ1-2; 8 bases line up with TRBD1. The germline gives CDR1 LNHDA, CDR2 SQIVND (reference sequence). The CDR3 runs 14 residues. Trimming took 5 bases from V and 5 from J; bases not matched to a gene: 7. The CDR3 coding sequence is TGTGCCAGTAGTCCAGGGGGCGGCACTTATGGCTACACCTTC. Its protein is CASSPGGGTYGYTF.

The chain employs TRBV30 and TRBJ2-3; D unresolved. The germline V gene has CDR1 GTSNPN and CDR2 SVGIG (reference sequence). The CDR3 has 13 amino acids. V lost 7 bases to trimming and J lost 4 bases, with 15 bases between them. The CDR3 coding sequence is TGTGCCTCCGCGGCAGCCTTCTCAGATACGCAGTATTTT. Translating it yields CASAAAFSDTQYF.

This chain connects TRBV5-4 to TRBJ1-1; tentative D call: TRBD1 (6 bases). Trimming stripped 5 bases from V and 1 base from J, with 12 bases between. The germline V gene has CDR1 SGHNT and CDR2 YYREEE (reference sequence). This CDR3 is 14 amino acids long. CDR3 DNA: TGTGCCAGCAGGTCAGACAGGAGGAACACTGAAGCTTTCTTT. It yields the protein CASRSDRRNTEAFF.

The chain joins TRBV7-2 to TRBJ2-7; maybe TRBD2 (5 bases). This CDR3 contains 15 residues. V was cut by 5 bases and J by 0 bases, with 14 bases left in between. The germline gives CDR1 SGHTA, CDR2 FQGNSA. This CDR3 is CASSPSTGNSYEQYF. The CDR3 nucleotides read TGTGCCAGCAGCCCGTCGACGGGGAACTCCTACGAGCAGTACTTC.

The V gene is TRBV28, the J gene TRBJ1-2, with TRBD1 matching 9 bases. This CDR3 has 14 residues. Germline V gene sequence: CDR1 MDHEN, CDR2 SYDVKM. Trimming cost V 6 bases and J 5 bases; bases outside gene matches: 7. CDR3 sequence reads: CASRGTGWSYGYTF. In DNA form, the CDR3 reads TGTGCCAGCAGAGGGACAGGGTGGTCATATGGCTACACCTTC.